The present entry profiles one T cell receptor (beta chain) with its context. Antigen specificity is unknown. The data belong to a study of beta chain features in type 1 diabetes. Study-wide findings and caveats: PCR might favor shorter templates, equally in patients and controls. Cells carrying high TCR expression could end up over-represented when cDNA is sequenced.

J gave up 13 bases and V 6 bases, and 6 bases lay outside the gene matches. The CDR3 runs 12 residues. The germline CDR1 and CDR2 sequences are SEHNR and FQNEAQ (reference sequence). Via the markers CD45RO/CCR7/CD25/CD127/CD95/CD27, stem cell-like memory, regulatory, central memory and naive CD4+ cells were sorted. Isolated RNA was reverse transcribed in full, so expressed TCRB transcripts were sequenced. The data were produced by immunoSEQ multiplex PCR, yet TCRdb's version contains in-frame clones alone and is incomplete. This table holds about 250,000 clones, around an eighth found once. Sequencing was performed on naive CD4+ T cells from blood. The J gene is TRBJ1-6, the V gene TRBV7-9; TRBD1 matches at 7 bases. The TCR comes from a woman between 40 and 50 years old in good health. In DNA, the CDR3 is TGTGCCAGCAGATCAACAGGGGCGCCCCTCCACTTT. Translated: CASRSTGAPLHF. The full variable domain, completed using reference TRBV7-9 and TRBJ1-6, is DTGVSQNPRHKITKRGQNVTFRCDPISEHNRLYWYRQTLGQGPEFLTYFQNEAQLEKSRLLSDRFSAERPKGSFSTLEIQRTEQGDSAMYLCASRSTGAPLHFGNGTRLTVT.